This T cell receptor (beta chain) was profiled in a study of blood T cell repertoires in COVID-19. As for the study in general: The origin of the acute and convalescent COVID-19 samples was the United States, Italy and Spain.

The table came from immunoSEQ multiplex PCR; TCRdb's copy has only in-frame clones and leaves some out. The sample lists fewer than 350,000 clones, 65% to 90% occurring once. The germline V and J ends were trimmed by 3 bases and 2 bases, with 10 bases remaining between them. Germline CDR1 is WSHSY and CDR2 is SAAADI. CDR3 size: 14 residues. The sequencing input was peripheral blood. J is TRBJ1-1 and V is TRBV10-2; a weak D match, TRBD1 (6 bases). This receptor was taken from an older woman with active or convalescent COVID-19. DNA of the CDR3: TGCGCCAGCAGTGATAATGGGGGCAACACTGAAGCTTTCTTT. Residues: CASSDNGGNTEAFF.